This entry is about one TCR beta chain. The table came from immunoSEQ multiplex PCR; TCRdb's copy has only in-frame clones and leaves some out. The sample yields around 200,000 clones, 80% to 90% seen once. CDR3 length: 12 residues. The germline V gene encodes CDR1 GTSNPN and CDR2 SVGIG (reference sequence). Trimming removed 7 bases from V and 7 bases from J, with 16 bases in between. The data were taken from a study of blood T cell repertoires in COVID-19. Turning to the study itself: The cDNA or gDNA used as material had been derived from T cells, B-cell-depleted T cells, or PBMCs.

The chain has TRBV30 and TRBJ1-2, with a possible D match to TRBD1 (6 bases). The sample was peripheral blood. This receptor was obtained from a woman between 45 and 65 years old with acute or convalescent COVID-19. The CDR3 coding sequence is TGTGCCTCTATCCAGGGGAGGGGTGGCTACACCTTC. It translates to CASIQGRGGYTF. The variable domain in full, with the rest retrieved from reference TRBV30 and TRBJ1-2, is SQTIHQWPATLVQPVGSPLSLECTVEGTSNPNLYWYRQAAGRGLQLLFYSVGIGQISSEVPQNLSASRPQDRQFILSSKKLLLSDSGFYLCASIQGRGGYTFGSGTRLTVV.